These 31 T cell receptor beta chains share one sample of origin, sequenced in a study of T-cell memory formation after mild COVID-19. TCRdb re-analysed the 5' RACE reads in MiXCR, keeping a single row per CDR3 protein. The data contain 350,000 or so distinct CDR3 sequences, under 25% of them singletons. The specimen was PBMCs or a T cell subset sorted from them (not recorded which). These receptors were obtained from an adult woman who had mild COVID-19 (a few samples of this study predate the infection). Cell type and time point are not known.

V gene TRBV12-3 or TRBV12-4 combines with J gene TRBJ2-5; TRBD1 matches at 8 bases. This CDR3 has 17 amino acids. Germline trimming cut 3 bases from V and 2 bases from J; bases unmatched to any gene: 11. The CDR3, as DNA: TGTGCCAGCAGTTTGAACTCCGCCGGGACAGGACAAGAGACCCAGTACTTC. Translation: CASSLNSAGTGQETQYF.

V usage is TRBV25-1 and J usage is TRBJ2-1; D gene uncertain. The germline CDR1 and CDR2 sequences are MGHDK and SYGVNS. V was clipped by 8 bases and J by 0 bases, with 14 bases between them. The length of the CDR3 is 15 residues. The CDR3 here is CASSARYSSYNEQFF. DNA for the CDR3: TGTGCCAGCTCTGCTCGGTATAGCTCCTACAATGAGCAGTTCTTC.

This clonotype was counted only a few times. A read error may produce the germline difference seen at one junction end. The chain has TRBV29-1 and TRBJ2-5, with D perhaps given as TRBD1 or TRBD2 (6 bases each). Germline lookup yields CDR1 SQVTM and CDR2 ANQGSEA. CDR3 length: 13 amino acids. CDR3 DNA: TGCAGCGCTGAAAGGGGGGCTGGAGAGACCCAGTACTTC. It encodes CSAERGAGETQYF.

The chain links TRBV20-1 to TRBJ2-1; no definite D call. This CDR3 has 14 residues. Germline CDR1 and CDR2: DFQATT and SNEGSKA (reference sequence). V lost 3 bases, J lost 0 bases, and 9 bases lay in between. This chain's CDR3 is CSASGRSSYNEQFF. The CDR3 DNA follows: TGCAGTGCTAGTGGCAGGAGCTCCTACAATGAGCAGTTCTTC.

This clonotype showed up just once. V is TRBV29-1 and J is TRBJ1-1; D is unresolved. Trimming took off 4 bases at V and 1 base at J, with 19 bases between the two ends. The CDR3 is 16 amino acids. Germline V gives CDR1 SQVTM, CDR2 ANQGSEA. The CDR3 DNA reads as TGCAGCGTTGTTGGAGGAGAGGGCCGTTGGAACACTGAAGCTTTCTTT. Amino acid sequence: CSVVGGEGRWNTEAFF.

V and J are TRBV19 and TRBJ1-2, with TRBD1 matching 8 bases. V trimming: 2 bases; J trimming: 4 bases; junction bases outside the gene matches: 3. The CDR3 sequence is 14 residues long. CDR1 and CDR2 from the germline V gene are LNHDA and SQIVND (reference sequence). CDR3 protein: CASSIRDRPYGYTF. The CDR3 DNA reads as TGTGCCAGTAGTATACGGGACAGGCCCTATGGCTACACCTTC.

The J gene is TRBJ1-4, the V gene TRBV10-3, with a possible D match to TRBD1 (6 bases). Trimming pared 8 bases from V and 3 bases from J, leaving 10 bases between. This CDR3 is 13 amino acids long. CDR1 ENHRY and CDR2 SYGVKD come from the germline V gene. The CDR3 loop reads CAIGGPSNEKLFF. CDR3 in DNA: TGTGCCATCGGGGGGCCTTCTAATGAAAAACTGTTTTTT.

This clonotype has a handful of counts. The chain employs TRBV3-1 and TRBJ2-5, with TRBD2 as a possible D gene (6 bases). Trimming removed 1 base at V and 5 bases at J, with 8 bases between. The CDR3 consists of 13 residues. CDR1 is LGHDT, CDR2 YNNKEL, per germline (reference sequence). The CDR3 DNA reads TGTGCCAGCAGCCAAGGCGGGAAGGAGACCCAGTACTTC. Encoded protein: CASSQGGKETQYF.

This clonotype was counted a few times. The chain uses TRBV19 and TRBJ1-5; D may be TRBD1 (5 bases). The CDR3 runs to 14 residues. V was pared by 5 bases and J by 3 bases, with 11 bases between. Germline values: CDR1 LNHDA, CDR2 SQIVND (reference sequence). The chain's CDR3 is CASSVRDHNQPQHF. Here the CDR3 DNA reads TGTGCCAGTAGTGTCCGGGACCACAATCAGCCCCAGCATTTT.

This clonotype was seen more than once but under ten times. The chain joins TRBV12-3 or TRBV12-4 to TRBJ2-3, with 8 bases fitting TRBD2. The CDR3 sequence is 14 residues long. Trimming at V came to 4 bases and at J to 1 base, leaving 1 base not matched to a gene. The CDR3 DNA is TGTGCCAGCAGTTGGCGGGGGGGCACAGATACGCAGTATTTT. It encodes CASSWRGGTDTQYF.

This chain links TRBV24-1 with TRBJ2-5, with D hard to call. Trimming shortened V by 1 base and J by 5 bases, and 7 bases separated the two germline ends. This CDR3 comprises 13 residues. Per the germline V gene, CDR1 is KGHDR and CDR2 is SFDVKD. The CDR3 nucleotides are TGTGCCACCAGTGATTTTGTTGGGGAGACCCAGTACTTC. Protein: CATSDFVGETQYF.

The genes are TRBV12-3 or TRBV12-4 and TRBJ1-6; D may be TRBD1 (6 bases). V was trimmed by 5 bases and J by 1 base, leaving 6 bases between them. This CDR3 comprises 14 residues. The CDR3 sequence is CASSTGSYNSPLHF. For the CDR3, the DNA is TGTGCCAGCAGTACAGGGTCCTATAATTCACCCCTCCACTTT.

The chain couples TRBV29-1 to TRBJ1-2, with 7 positions matching TRBD1. CDR3 length: 15 amino acids. V lost 1 base to trimming and J lost 8 bases; unmatched junction nucleotides: 13. Per germline, CDR1 SQVTM and CDR2 ANQGSEA. The CDR3 loop reads CSVEAQRGGLRGYTF. CDR3 in DNA: TGCAGCGTTGAAGCGCAGAGAGGGGGCTTGCGAGGCTACACCTTC.

This clonotype was seen a handful of times. The chain carries TRBV11-3 and TRBJ2-7; TRBD2 might be the D (6 bases). The ends were cut back, 5 bases at V and 2 bases at J, with 16 bases in the middle. The CDR3 loop spans 15 amino acids. Germline lookup yields CDR1 SGHNT and CDR2 YENEEA. CDR3 sequence: CASSPSLPGAYEQYF. The CDR3 region has the DNA TGTGCCAGCAGCCCCTCCCTTCCGGGGGCCTACGAGCAGTACTTC.

This clonotype was seen only a few times. The rearrangement uses TRBV6-6 and TRBJ1-2; TRBD1 is a possible D gene (6 bases). CDR1 MNHNY and CDR2 SVGAGI come from the germline V gene (reference sequence). V was trimmed by 4 bases and J by 4 bases, leaving 19 bases between them. The CDR3 sequence is 16 residues long. CDR3 loop: CASSSWEEGEGYGYTF. In DNA form, the CDR3 reads TGTGCCAGCAGTTCTTGGGAAGAGGGGGAAGGCTATGGCTACACCTTC.

J is TRBJ2-7 and V is TRBV12-3 or TRBV12-4; possibly TRBD1 or TRBD2 for D (5 bases each). The length of the CDR3 is 18 residues. Trimming stripped 1 base from V and 2 bases from J, with 21 bases between. This chain's CDR3 is CASSLGWLIGDPTYEQYF. In DNA form, the CDR3 reads TGTGCCAGCAGTTTAGGGTGGCTTATAGGGGACCCAACCTACGAGCAGTACTTC.

The chain couples TRBV12-3 or TRBV12-4 to TRBJ1-1; D unresolved. The CDR3 covers 15 residues. The germline V and J ends were trimmed by 6 bases and 1 base, with 15 bases remaining between them. The CDR3 spells CASRRSQEKNTEAFF. CDR3 sequence (DNA): TGTGCCAGCAGGCGCTCTCAGGAAAAGAACACTGAAGCTTTCTTT.

This clonotype was seen only a few times. This rearrangement joins TRBV5-1 to TRBJ2-5; 15 bases fit TRBD2. From germline, CDR1 is SGHRS and CDR2 YFSETQ. Unmatched junction bases numbered 8, after V lost 3 bases and J lost 5 bases. The CDR3 is made up of 17 amino acids. CDR3 residues: CASSYGLAGGSTETQYF. The CDR3 nucleotides read TGCGCCAGCAGCTACGGACTAGCGGGAGGGTCTACGGAGACCCAGTACTTC. Using reference TRBV5-1 and TRBJ2-5 for the parts outside the CDR3, the full variable domain is KAGVTQTPRYLIKTRGQQVTLSCSPISGHRSVSWYQQTPGQGLQFLFEYFSETQRNKGNFPGRFSGRQFSNSRSEMNVSTLELGDSALYLCASSYGLAGGSTETQYFGPGTRLLVL.

The chain uses TRBV7-2 and TRBJ2-3, with D perhaps assigned TRBD1 or TRBD2 (5 bases each). The ends were cut back, 3 bases at V and 1 base at J, with 14 bases in the middle. Germline V CDR1 and CDR2: SGHTA, FQGNSA. This CDR3 has 16 amino acids. CDR3 nucleotides: TGTGCCAGCAGCTTCCGGGGCAATGCTGGCACAGATACGCAGTATTTT. Residues: CASSFRGNAGTDTQYF.

This clonotype was detected only a few times. Written as DNA, the CDR3 is TGTGCCACCAGTGATTTGAGTACGGGGAACACCGGGGAGCTGTTTTTT. The encoded protein is CATSDLSTGNTGELFF. V gene TRBV24-1 combines with J gene TRBJ2-2; D not certain. Germline V gene data show CDR1 as KGHDR and CDR2 as SFDVKD. This CDR3 is built from 16 residues. The germline V and J ends were trimmed by 0 bases and 1 base, with 8 bases remaining between them.

This clonotype came up a few times. The chain joins TRBV7-9 to TRBJ2-3; TRBD2 matches 7 bases. The CDR3 has 15 amino acids. V shed 2 bases and J 4 bases; nucleotides not matched to a gene: 6. CDR1 is SEHNR, CDR2 FQNEAQ, per germline (reference sequence). The CDR3 here is CASSLRRETSDTQYF. The DNA for the CDR3 is TGTGCCAGCAGCTTAAGGCGGGAGACGTCAGATACGCAGTATTTT.

This clonotype was found many times. The J gene is TRBJ1-5, the V gene TRBV7-8; D is perhaps TRBD1 (5 bases). The V gene lost 1 base and the J gene lost 4 bases, with 8 bases spanning the gap. This CDR3 contains 14 residues. CDR1 and CDR2 (germline): SGHVS, FQNEAQ. CDR3 bases: TGTGCCAGCAGCTTAGTGGGGGGAAATCAGCCCCAGCATTTT. As protein: CASSLVGGNQPQHF.

The chain is built from TRBV27 and TRBJ1-1; 7 bases match TRBD1. This CDR3 has 18 amino acids. The J segment lost 7 bases and the V segment lost 4 bases, leaving 21 bases of the junction unmatched. Looked up from germline, CDR1 is MNHEY and CDR2 is SMNVEV (reference sequence). The DNA of the CDR3 is TGTGCCAGCAGTTCGACAAATACCGGACAGGCGCGAGTCCTTGAAGCTTTCTTT. Protein: CASSSTNTGQARVLEAFF.

The sample holds a few counts of this clonotype. The chain couples TRBV29-1 to TRBJ2-3; D is perhaps TRBD1 (6 bases). This CDR3 is built from 15 residues. The V gene's germline CDR1 is SQVTM and CDR2 ANQGSEA. V was pared by 0 bases and J by 8 bases, with 18 bases between. The CDR3 DNA is TGCAGCGTTGAAGATGGTCCAGGGGAAACTGGTACGCAGTATTTT. Residues: CSVEDGPGETGTQYF.

The DNA for the CDR3 is TGTGCCAGCAGCCTGATGTTACAGGGGTACTCTGGAAACACCATATATTTT. Translated, it gives CASSLMLQGYSGNTIYF. V usage is TRBV5-5 and J usage is TRBJ1-3, with 7 bases matching TRBD1. V lost 4 bases to trimming and J lost 0 bases; unmatched junction nucleotides: 10. This CDR3 comprises 17 residues. Germline V gene sequence: CDR1 SGHKS, CDR2 YYEKEE (reference sequence). The full variable domain, rest sourced from reference TRBV5-5 and TRBJ1-3, is DAGVTQSPTHLIKTRGQQVTLRCSPISGHKSVSWYQQVLGQGPQFIFQYYEKEERGRGNFPDRFSARQFPNYSSELNVNALLLGDSALYLCASSLMLQGYSGNTIYFGEGSWLTVV.

This clonotype was detected only a few times. V gene TRBV20-1 combines with J gene TRBJ2-2, with D possibly being TRBD2 (6 bases). The CDR3 runs to 13 residues. Trimming pared 5 bases from V and 7 bases from J, leaving 14 bases between. The V gene's germline CDR1 is DFQATT and CDR2 SNEGSKA (reference sequence). The CDR3, as DNA: TGCAGTGCTGGAGGCGGGGTGGGCGGGGAGCTGTTTTTT. It codes for CSAGGGVGGELFF.

The chain employs TRBV27 and TRBJ1-1, with D maybe TRBD1 (6 bases). The CDR3 has 17 residues. Germline loops: CDR1 MNHEY, CDR2 SMNVEV (reference sequence). V was cut by 2 bases and J by 1 base, with 17 bases left in between. The CDR3 nucleotides read TGTGCCAGCAGTTTAGCTGGGATAGTACAGGGGAACACTGAAGCTTTCTTT. As protein: CASSLAGIVQGNTEAFF.

V gene TRBV5-1 combines with J gene TRBJ2-1; no clear D. The CDR3 runs 13 residues. Germline V gives CDR1 SGHRS, CDR2 YFSETQ. V was pared by 3 bases and J by 5 bases, with 9 bases between. The CDR3 region is CASSSPGNNEQFF. The DNA for the CDR3 is TGCGCCAGCAGCTCCCCGGGTAACAATGAGCAGTTCTTC.

Only a few counts were recorded for this clonotype. The V and J genes are TRBV19 and TRBJ1-1; the match to TRBD1 covers 7 bases. Germline assignment: CDR1 LNHDA and CDR2 SQIVND (reference sequence). V shed 3 bases, J shed 1 base, and the junction held 11 bases outside the gene matches. This CDR3 has 17 residues. Here the CDR3 reads CASSIFGGGTANTEAFF. The CDR3 nucleotides read TGTGCCAGTAGTATTTTCGGGGGCGGGACAGCGAACACTGAAGCTTTCTTT.

V gene TRBV20-1 combines with J gene TRBJ1-4; unclear D gene. The CDR3 consists of 15 residues. Trimming stripped 2 bases from V and 6 bases from J, with 16 bases between. Per germline, CDR1 DFQATT and CDR2 SNEGSKA (reference sequence). This CDR3 reads CSARQPSGMYEKLFF. The CDR3 DNA reads as TGCAGTGCTAGACAACCTTCCGGGATGTATGAAAAACTGTTTTTT.

In its sample, this clonotype was seen a few times. The chain carries TRBV18 and TRBJ1-1; no firm D call. Germline V CDR1 and CDR2: KGHSH, LQKENI. Trimming pared 5 bases from V and 0 bases from J, leaving 7 bases between. The CDR3 extends over 13 amino acids. CDR3 sequence (DNA): TGTGCCAGCTCATCGGACTTGAACACTGAAGCTTTCTTT. This sequence encodes CASSSDLNTEAFF.